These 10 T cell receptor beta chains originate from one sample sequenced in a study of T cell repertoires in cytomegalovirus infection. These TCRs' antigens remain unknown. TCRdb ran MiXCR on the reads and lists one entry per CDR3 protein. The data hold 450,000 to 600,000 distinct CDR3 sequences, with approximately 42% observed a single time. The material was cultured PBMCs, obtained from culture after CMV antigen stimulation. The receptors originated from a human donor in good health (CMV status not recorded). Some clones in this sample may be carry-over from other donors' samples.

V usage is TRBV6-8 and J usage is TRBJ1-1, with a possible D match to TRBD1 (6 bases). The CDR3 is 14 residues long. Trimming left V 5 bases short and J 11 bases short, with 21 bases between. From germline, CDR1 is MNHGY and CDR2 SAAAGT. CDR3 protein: CASSHGTTRFEAFF. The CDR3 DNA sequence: TGTGCCAGCAGTCATGGGACAACAAGATTTGAGGCTTTCTTT.

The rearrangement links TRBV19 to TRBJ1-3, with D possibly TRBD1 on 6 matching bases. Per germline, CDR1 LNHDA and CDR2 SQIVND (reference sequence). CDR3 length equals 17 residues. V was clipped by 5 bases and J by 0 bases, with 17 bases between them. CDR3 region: CASSYLQGPTSGNTIYF. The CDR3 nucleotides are TGTGCCAGTAGTTATTTACAGGGCCCCACCTCTGGAAACACCATATATTTT.

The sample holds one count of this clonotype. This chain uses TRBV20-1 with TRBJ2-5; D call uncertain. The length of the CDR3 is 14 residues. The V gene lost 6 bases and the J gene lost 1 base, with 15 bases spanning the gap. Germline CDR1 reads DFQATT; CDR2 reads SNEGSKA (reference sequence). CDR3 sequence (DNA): TGCAGTGCCGACCTGGTCCCGGCCCAAGAGACCCAGTACTTC. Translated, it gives CSADLVPAQETQYF.

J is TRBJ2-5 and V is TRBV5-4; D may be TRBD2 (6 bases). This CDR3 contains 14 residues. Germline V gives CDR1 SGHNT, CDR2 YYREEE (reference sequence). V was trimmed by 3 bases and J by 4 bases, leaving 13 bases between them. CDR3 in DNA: TGTGCCAGCAGCTCACTCCGGGAGCCAGAGACCCAGTACTTC. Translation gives CASSSLREPETQYF.

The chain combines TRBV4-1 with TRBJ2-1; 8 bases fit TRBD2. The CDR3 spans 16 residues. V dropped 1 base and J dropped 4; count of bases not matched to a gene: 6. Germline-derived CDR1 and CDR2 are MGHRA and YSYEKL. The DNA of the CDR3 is TGCGCCAGCAGCCAAGCTGTAGCGGGATTATACAATGAGCAGTTCTTC. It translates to CASSQAVAGLYNEQFF.

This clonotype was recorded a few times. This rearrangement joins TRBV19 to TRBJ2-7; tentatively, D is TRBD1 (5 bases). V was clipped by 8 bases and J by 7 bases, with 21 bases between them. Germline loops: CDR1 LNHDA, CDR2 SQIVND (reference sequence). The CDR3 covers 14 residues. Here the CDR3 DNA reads TGTGCCAGTTGGCCGGACACCTTGACCTGGGAGCAGTACTTC. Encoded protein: CASWPDTLTWEQYF.

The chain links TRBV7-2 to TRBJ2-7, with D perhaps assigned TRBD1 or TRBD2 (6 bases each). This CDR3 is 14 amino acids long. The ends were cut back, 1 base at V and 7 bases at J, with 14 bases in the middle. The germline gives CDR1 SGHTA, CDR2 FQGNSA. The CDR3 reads CASSLGGRGTEQYF. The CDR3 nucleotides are TGTGCCAGCAGCTTAGGGGGGCGGGGAACGGAGCAGTACTTC.

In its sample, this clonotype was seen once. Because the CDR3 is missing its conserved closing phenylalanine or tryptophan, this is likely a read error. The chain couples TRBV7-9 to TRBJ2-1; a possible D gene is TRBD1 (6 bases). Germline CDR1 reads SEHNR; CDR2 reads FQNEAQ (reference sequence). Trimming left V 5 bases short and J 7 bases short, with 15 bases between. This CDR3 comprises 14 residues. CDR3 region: CASSPSNRVNEQFL. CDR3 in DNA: TGTGCCAGCAGCCCATCCAACAGGGTTAATGAGCAGTTCCTC.

In nucleotides, the CDR3 is TGCGCCAGCAGCCAAGCCGCGTACTACGAGCAGTACTTC. Translation gives CASSQAAYYEQYF. The rearrangement links TRBV4-1 to TRBJ2-7; D is unresolved. CDR3 length: 13 amino acids. Germline V gives CDR1 MGHRA, CDR2 YSYEKL. V dropped 1 base and J dropped 3 bases, with 7 bases sitting between them.

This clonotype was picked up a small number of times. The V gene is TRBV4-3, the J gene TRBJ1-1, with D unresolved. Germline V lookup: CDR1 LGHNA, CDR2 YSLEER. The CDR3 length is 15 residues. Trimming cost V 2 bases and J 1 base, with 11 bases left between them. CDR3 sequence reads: CASSQIGKGNTEAFF. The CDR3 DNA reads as TGCGCCAGCAGCCAAATTGGGAAGGGGAACACTGAAGCTTTCTTT.